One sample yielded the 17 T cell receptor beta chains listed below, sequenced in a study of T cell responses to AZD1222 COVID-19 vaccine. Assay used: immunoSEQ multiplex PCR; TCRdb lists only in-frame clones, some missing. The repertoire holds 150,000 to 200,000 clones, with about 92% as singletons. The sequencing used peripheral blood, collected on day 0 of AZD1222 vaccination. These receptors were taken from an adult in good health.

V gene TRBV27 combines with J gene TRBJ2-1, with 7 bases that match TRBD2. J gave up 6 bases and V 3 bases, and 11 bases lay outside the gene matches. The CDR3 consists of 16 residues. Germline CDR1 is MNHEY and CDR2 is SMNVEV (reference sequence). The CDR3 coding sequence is TGTGCCAGCAGTTTTTTCCGCCTTCCGGGGGGCAATGAGCAGTTCTTC. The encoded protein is CASSFFRLPGGNEQFF.

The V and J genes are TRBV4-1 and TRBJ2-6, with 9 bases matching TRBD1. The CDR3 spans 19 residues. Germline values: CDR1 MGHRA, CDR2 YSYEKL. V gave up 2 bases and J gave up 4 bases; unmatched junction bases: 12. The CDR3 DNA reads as TGCGCCAGCAGCCAAACCCCCGGGACAGGGATCTCGGGGGCCAACGTCCTGACTTTC. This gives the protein CASSQTPGTGISGANVLTF.

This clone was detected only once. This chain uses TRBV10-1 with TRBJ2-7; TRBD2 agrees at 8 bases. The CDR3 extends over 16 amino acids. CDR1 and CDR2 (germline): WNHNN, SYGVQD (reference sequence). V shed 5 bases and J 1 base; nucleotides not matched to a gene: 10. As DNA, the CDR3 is TGCGCCAGCAGTCCCTCCGGGGGGGCCCGGTCCTACGAGCAGTACTTC. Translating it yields CASSPSGGARSYEQYF.

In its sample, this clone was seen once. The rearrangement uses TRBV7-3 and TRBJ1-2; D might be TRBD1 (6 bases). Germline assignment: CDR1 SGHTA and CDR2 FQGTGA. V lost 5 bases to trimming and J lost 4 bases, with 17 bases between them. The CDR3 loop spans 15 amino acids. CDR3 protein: CASSPEQGTLYGYTF. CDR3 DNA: TGTGCCAGCAGCCCCGAGCAGGGGACCCTCTATGGCTACACCTTC.

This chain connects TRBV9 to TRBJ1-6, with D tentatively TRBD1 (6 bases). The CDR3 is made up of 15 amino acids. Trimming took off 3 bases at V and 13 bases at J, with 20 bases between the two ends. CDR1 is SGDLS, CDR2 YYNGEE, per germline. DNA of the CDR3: TGTGCCAGCAGCGAGGCCCCGGACAGAAATAGTCCCCTCCACTTT. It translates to CASSEAPDRNSPLHF.

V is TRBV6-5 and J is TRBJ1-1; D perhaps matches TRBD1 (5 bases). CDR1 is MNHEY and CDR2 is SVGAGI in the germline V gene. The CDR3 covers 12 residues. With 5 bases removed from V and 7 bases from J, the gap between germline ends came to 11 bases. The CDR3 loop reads CASSRDGIEAFF. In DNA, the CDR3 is TGTGCCAGCAGTCGGGACGGGATTGAAGCTTTCTTT.

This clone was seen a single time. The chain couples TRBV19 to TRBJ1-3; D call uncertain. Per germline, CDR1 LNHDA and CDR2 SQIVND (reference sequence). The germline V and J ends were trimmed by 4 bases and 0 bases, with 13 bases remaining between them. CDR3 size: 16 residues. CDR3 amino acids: CASSTTDGNSGNTIYF. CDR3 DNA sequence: TGTGCCAGTAGTACGACGGACGGGAACTCTGGAAACACCATATATTTT.

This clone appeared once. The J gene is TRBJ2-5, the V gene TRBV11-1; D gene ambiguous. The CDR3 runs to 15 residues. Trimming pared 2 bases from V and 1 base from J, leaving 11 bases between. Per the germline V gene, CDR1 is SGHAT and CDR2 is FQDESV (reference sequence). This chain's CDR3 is CASSLSLRRQETQYF. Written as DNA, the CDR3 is TGTGCCAGCAGCTTATCTCTCCGGCGCCAAGAGACCCAGTACTTC.

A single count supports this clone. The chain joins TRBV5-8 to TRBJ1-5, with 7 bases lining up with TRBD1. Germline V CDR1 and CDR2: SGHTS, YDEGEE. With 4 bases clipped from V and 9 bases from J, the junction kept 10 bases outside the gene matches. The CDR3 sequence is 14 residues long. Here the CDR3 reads CASSTYRGSWPQHF. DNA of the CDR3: TGTGCCAGCAGCACTTACAGGGGTAGTTGGCCCCAGCATTTT.

The CDR3 region is CASSIWTGASEKLFF. DNA of the CDR3: TGTGCCAGTAGTATTTGGACAGGGGCGAGTGAAAAACTGTTTTTT. The chain uses TRBV19 and TRBJ1-4; 9 positions agree with TRBD1. Germline V gene sequence: CDR1 LNHDA, CDR2 SQIVND (reference sequence). After removal of 3 bases from V and 7 bases from J, the junction contained 6 bases not matched to a gene. The CDR3 consists of 15 residues.

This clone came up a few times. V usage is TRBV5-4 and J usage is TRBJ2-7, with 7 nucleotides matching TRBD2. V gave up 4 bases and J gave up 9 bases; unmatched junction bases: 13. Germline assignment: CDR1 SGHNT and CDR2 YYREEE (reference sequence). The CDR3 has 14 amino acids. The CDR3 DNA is TGTGCCAGCAGCCCCCTAGCGGCGCCGCACGTGCAGTACTTC. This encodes CASSPLAAPHVQYF.

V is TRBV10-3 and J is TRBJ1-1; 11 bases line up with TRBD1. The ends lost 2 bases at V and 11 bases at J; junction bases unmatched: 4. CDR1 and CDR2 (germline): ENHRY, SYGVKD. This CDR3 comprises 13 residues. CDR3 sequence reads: CAISEGQGASAFF. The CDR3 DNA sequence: TGTGCCATCAGTGAGGGACAGGGGGCTAGTGCTTTCTTT.

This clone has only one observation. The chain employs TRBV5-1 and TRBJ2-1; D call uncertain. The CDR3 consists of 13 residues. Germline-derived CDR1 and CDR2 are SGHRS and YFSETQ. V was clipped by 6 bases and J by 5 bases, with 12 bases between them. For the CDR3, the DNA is TGCGCCAGCACTTTATCACAGAACAATGAGCAGTTCTTC. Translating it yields CASTLSQNNEQFF.

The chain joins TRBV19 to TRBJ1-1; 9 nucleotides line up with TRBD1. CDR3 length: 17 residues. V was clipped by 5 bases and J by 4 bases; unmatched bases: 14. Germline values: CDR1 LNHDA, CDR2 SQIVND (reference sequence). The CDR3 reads CASSPIPGTGRGTEAFF. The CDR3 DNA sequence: TGTGCCAGTAGTCCGATTCCCGGGACAGGGCGGGGCACTGAAGCTTTCTTT.

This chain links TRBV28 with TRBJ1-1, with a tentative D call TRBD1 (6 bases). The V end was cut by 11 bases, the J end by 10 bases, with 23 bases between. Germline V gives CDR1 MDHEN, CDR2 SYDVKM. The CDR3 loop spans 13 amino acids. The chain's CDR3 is CASGGQALRVAFF. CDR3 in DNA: TGTGCCTCGGGGGGGCAGGCCCTCCGAGTAGCTTTCTTT.

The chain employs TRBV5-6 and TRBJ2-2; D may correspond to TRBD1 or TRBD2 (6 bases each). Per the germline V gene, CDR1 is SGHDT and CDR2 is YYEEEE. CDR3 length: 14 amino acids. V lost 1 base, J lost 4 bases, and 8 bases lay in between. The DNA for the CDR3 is TGTGCCAGCAGCTTGCGGGGGCGCACCGGGGAGCTGTTTTTT. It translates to CASSLRGRTGELFF.

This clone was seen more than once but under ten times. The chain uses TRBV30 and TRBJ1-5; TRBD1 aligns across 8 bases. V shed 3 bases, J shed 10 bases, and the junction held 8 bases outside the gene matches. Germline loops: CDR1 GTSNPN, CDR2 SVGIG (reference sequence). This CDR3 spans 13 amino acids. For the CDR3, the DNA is TGTGCCTGGAGGGACCCCGACAGGGGCCCCCAGCATTTT. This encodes CAWRDPDRGPQHF.